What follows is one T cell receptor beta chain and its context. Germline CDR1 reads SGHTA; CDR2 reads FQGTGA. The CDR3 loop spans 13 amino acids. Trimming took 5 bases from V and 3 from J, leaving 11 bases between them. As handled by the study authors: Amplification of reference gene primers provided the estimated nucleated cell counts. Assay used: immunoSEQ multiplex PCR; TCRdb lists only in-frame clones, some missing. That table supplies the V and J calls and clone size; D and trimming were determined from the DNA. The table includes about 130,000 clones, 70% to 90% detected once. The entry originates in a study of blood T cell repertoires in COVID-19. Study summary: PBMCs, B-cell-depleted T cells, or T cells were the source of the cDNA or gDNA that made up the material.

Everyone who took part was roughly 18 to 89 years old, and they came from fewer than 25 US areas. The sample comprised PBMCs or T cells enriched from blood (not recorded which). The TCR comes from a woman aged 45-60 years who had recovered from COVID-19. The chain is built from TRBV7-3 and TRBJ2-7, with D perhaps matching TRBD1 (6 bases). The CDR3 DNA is TGTGCCAGCAGCCCTCAACAGGGCTACGAGCAGTACTTC. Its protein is CASSPQQGYEQYF.